This TCR beta chain was captured by sequencing in a study of blood T cell repertoires in COVID-19. Assay used: immunoSEQ multiplex PCR; TCRdb lists only in-frame clones, some missing. The table shows around 170,000 clones, with about nine tenths occurring only once. The CDR3 contains 14 residues. Germline loops: CDR1 SNHLY, CDR2 FYNNEI. The V end was cut by 4 bases, the J end by 6 bases, with 15 bases between. Membership in each cohort depended on participant-reported clinical history. The study counted Cohort 3 donors as recovered given two negative PCRs, clearance, or symptom resolution. The TCR originated in a woman younger than 35 who had recovered from COVID-19. The V call is TRBV2, the J call TRBJ2-5; perhaps TRBD2 as D (5 bases). The sequenced sample consisted of PBMCs or T cells enriched from blood (not recorded which). The CDR3 here is CASSVGGSRKTQYF. CDR3 DNA: TGTGCCAGCAGTGTAGGTGGGAGTAGAAAGACCCAGTACTTC.